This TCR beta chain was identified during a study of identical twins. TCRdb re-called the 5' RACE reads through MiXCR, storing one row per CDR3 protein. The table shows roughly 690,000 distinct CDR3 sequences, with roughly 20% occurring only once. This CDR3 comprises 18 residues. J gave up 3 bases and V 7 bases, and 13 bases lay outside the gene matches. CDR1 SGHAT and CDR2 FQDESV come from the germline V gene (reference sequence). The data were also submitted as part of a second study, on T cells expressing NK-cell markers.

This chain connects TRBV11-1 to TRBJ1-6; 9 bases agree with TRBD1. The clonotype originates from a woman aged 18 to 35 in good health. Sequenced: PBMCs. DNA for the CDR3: TGTGCCAGCACCAAAGTGAGGGACAGGGACGGCTATAATTCACCCCTCCACTTT. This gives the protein CASTKVRDRDGYNSPLHF.